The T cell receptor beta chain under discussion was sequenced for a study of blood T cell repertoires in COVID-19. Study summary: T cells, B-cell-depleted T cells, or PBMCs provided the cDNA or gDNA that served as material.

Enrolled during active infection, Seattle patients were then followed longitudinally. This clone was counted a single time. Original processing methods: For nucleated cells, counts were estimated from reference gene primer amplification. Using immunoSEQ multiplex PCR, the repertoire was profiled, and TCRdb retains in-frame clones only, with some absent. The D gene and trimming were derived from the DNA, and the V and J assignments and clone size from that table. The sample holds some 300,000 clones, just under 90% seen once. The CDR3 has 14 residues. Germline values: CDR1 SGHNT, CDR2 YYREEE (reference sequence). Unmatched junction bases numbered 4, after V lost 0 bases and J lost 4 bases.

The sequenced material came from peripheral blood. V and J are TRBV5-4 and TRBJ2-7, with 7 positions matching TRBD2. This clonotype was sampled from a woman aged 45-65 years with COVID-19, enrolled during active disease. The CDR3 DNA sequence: TGTGCCAGCAGCTTGGAGGCTAGCGGTTACGAGCAGTACTTC. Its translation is CASSLEASGYEQYF.